These T cell receptor beta chains were read from a single sample in a study of T cell responses to AZD1222 COVID-19 vaccine. Generated by immunoSEQ multiplex PCR, the TCRdb table keeps only in-frame clones and is missing some. The sample has about 110,000 clones; more than 70% are singletons. Sequencing used peripheral blood, obtained on day 0 of AZD1222 vaccination. These receptors all come from an adult in good health. CDR3s include the opening cysteine and the closing phenylalanine or tryptophan. D genes are given only for firm matches. Clone size is not always given. Where it is, it says once, few, many or a class for expanded clones.

J gene: TRBJ1-6
CDR3 length: 14
D gene: NA
V gene: TRBV5-1
clone size: few
CDR3 DNA: TGCGCCAGCAGTTCGACTCCCAATGGGGGGCCCCTCCACTTT
CDR3 protein: CASSSTPNGGPLHF

J gene: TRBJ1-5
CDR3 length: 15
D gene: TRBD1
V gene: TRBV3-1/TRBV3-2
clone size: NA
CDR3 DNA: TGTGCCAGCAGCCAACTTACAGGGGGCGGACAGCCCCAGCATTTT
CDR3 protein: CASSQLTGGGQPQHF

J gene: TRBJ2-7
CDR3 length: 13
D gene: NA
V gene: TRBV7-2
clone size: NA
CDR3 DNA: TGTGCCAGCAGCTTAGCAACTTCCTACGAGCAGTACTTC
CDR3 protein: CASSLATSYEQYF

J gene: TRBJ1-2
CDR3 length: 17
D gene: NA
V gene: TRBV13
clone size: NA
CDR3 DNA: TGTGCCAGCAGCCCGGAAGTCAGCGGGCGAGCTAACTATGGCTACACCTTC
CDR3 protein: CASSPEVSGRANYGYTF

J gene: TRBJ1-5
CDR3 length: 13
D gene: NA
V gene: TRBV10-1
clone size: NA
CDR3 DNA: TGCGCCAGCAGTGAGTCATGGACCCGGCCCCAGCATTTT
CDR3 protein: CASSESWTRPQHF

J gene: TRBJ1-5
CDR3 length: 16
D gene: TRBD1
V gene: TRBV10-3
clone size: NA
CDR3 DNA: TGTGCCATCCGTTCCGGGACAGGGGATAGCAATCAGCCCCAGCATTTT
CDR3 protein: CAIRSGTGDSNQPQHF

J gene: TRBJ2-1
CDR3 length: 13
D gene: TRBD2
V gene: TRBV10-1
clone size: NA
CDR3 DNA: TGCGCCAGCAGGGCCCGGACTAGTGGTCCCCCTTTCTTC
CDR3 protein: CASRARTSGPPFF

J gene: TRBJ1-1
CDR3 length: 14
D gene: TRBD1
V gene: TRBV11-1
clone size: NA
CDR3 DNA: TGTGCCAGCAGGGACAGGGAAGCGAACACTGAAGCTTTCTTT
CDR3 protein: CASRDREANTEAFF

J gene: TRBJ1-2
CDR3 length: 15
D gene: NA
V gene: TRBV7-9
clone size: NA
CDR3 DNA: TGTGCCAGCAGCTTAGTTACGCAGTGGGCCTATGGCTACACCTTC
CDR3 protein: CASSLVTQWAYGYTF

J gene: TRBJ1-5
CDR3 length: 15
D gene: NA
V gene: TRBV7-9
clone size: once
CDR3 DNA: TGTGCCAGCAGCTCGGGGGCGTTTGGCAATCAGCCCCAGCATTTT
CDR3 protein: CASSSGAFGNQPQHF

J gene: TRBJ1-2
CDR3 length: 14
D gene: NA
V gene: TRBV6-5
clone size: NA
CDR3 DNA: TGTGCCACGGCCCAAAACTCAGCGGGGCTTGGCTACACCTTC
CDR3 protein: CATAQNSAGLGYTF

J gene: TRBJ1-3
CDR3 length: 18
D gene: NA
V gene: TRBV18
clone size: NA
CDR3 DNA: TGTGCCAGCTCACCACGGTTCCGGGTTAACGAATCTGGAAACACCATATATTTT
CDR3 protein: CASSPRFRVNESGNTIYF

J gene: TRBJ1-6
CDR3 length: 14
D gene: NA
V gene: TRBV5-1
clone size: NA
CDR3 DNA: TGCGCCAGCAGCTTGGAGCAGGGTAGGTCACCCCTCCACTTT
CDR3 protein: CASSLEQGRSPLHF